These 25 T cell receptor beta chains were sequenced from one sample in a study of CD8 T cells in ankylosing spondylitis. TCRdb independently ran MiXCR on the 5' RACE reads; one entry per CDR3 protein. Of about 130,000 distinct CDR3 sequences in the sample, 9.3% are singletons; the top ten hold approximately 3.5%. The sequencing sample was made of blood, either unsorted or a sorted T cell fraction (not recorded which). These receptors were obtained from a male donor with ankylosing spondylitis or in good health (not recorded which).

Note on this clonotype: Germline and junction disagree at one end, which may indicate a read error. V and J are TRBV20-1 and TRBJ2-4; unclear D gene. CDR1 and CDR2 (germline): DFQATT, SNEGSKA (reference sequence). This CDR3 has 17 amino acids. CDR3 protein: CCAQDRDDLGAKNIQYF. CDR3 coding DNA: TGCTGTGCCCAAGACCGCGACGATTTGGGCGCCAAAAACATTCAGTACTTC.

The CDR3: CASSGKNEQFF. CDR3 sequence (DNA): TGTGCCAGCAGTGGGAAAAATGAGCAGTTCTTC. The J gene is TRBJ2-1, the V gene TRBV12-3 or TRBV12-4; D is undetermined. Deletions cut 5 bases from V and 7 bases from J, with 6 bases between. The CDR3 extends over 11 amino acids.

The chain has TRBV20-1 and TRBJ2-1, with 14 bases aligning to TRBD2. J gave up 5 bases and V 7 bases, and 13 bases lay outside the gene matches. CDR1 DFQATT and CDR2 SNEGSKA come from the germline V gene (reference sequence). There are 17 residues in the CDR3. The CDR3 here is CSVTPGLAGVLDNEQFF. The DNA of the CDR3 is TGCAGTGTCACACCGGGACTAGCGGGAGTTCTCGACAATGAGCAGTTCTTC.

The chain recombines TRBV7-2 with TRBJ2-7, with D perhaps matching TRBD1 (5 bases). Between the trimmed V and J ends, which lost 1 base and 3 bases, there was a span of 7 bases. Germline-derived CDR1 and CDR2 are SGHTA and FQGNSA. The CDR3 sequence is 13 residues long. The CDR3 DNA reads TGTGCCAGCAGCTTAGTACAGGACTACGAGCAGTACTTC. It encodes CASSLVQDYEQYF.

In its sample, this clonotype was seen many times. The rearrangement links TRBV29-1 to TRBJ2-1, with a weak D call TRBD1 (5 bases). The length of the CDR3 is 14 residues. The V gene lost 6 bases and the J gene lost 8 bases, with 20 bases spanning the gap. Germline values: CDR1 SQVTM, CDR2 ANQGSEA. The CDR3 region is CSVTGTGATHEQFF. For the CDR3, the DNA is TGCAGCGTCACAGGCACCGGTGCGACCCATGAGCAGTTCTTC.

This clonotype was found a few times. The chain links TRBV6-2 or TRBV6-3 to TRBJ2-1; unclear D gene. This CDR3 is 15 amino acids long. V shed 5 bases and J shed 6 bases, with 17 bases lying between them. From germline, CDR1 is MNHEY and CDR2 SVGEGT. The CDR3 loop reads CASSRLMASGNEQFF. Written as DNA, the CDR3 is TGTGCCAGCAGTCGCCTAATGGCCTCTGGCAATGAGCAGTTCTTC.

The V call is TRBV20-1, the J call TRBJ2-7, with 11 bases aligning to TRBD1. The CDR3 spans 15 residues. Germline V gene lookup returns CDR1 DFQATT and CDR2 SNEGSKA (reference sequence). The J segment lost 6 bases and the V segment lost 7 bases, leaving 14 bases of the junction unmatched. The CDR3 DNA is TGCAGTGTGGGTATCGGGGGACAGGGGGTAAGCGAGCAGTACTTC. It translates to CSVGIGGQGVSEQYF.

The rearrangement uses TRBV5-1 and TRBJ1-1; 7 nucleotides line up with TRBD1. The CDR3 loop spans 13 amino acids. The V and J ends lost 0 bases and 7 bases, in that order; junction bases with no gene match: 3. Germline-derived CDR1 and CDR2 are SGHRS and YFSETQ. This CDR3 reads CASSLGDSREAFF. The CDR3 nucleotides read TGCGCCAGCAGCTTGGGGGACAGTCGTGAAGCTTTCTTT.

This clonotype was recorded at least ten times. The chain recombines TRBV12-3 or TRBV12-4 with TRBJ1-3; possibly TRBD1 for D (5 bases). The V end was cut by 6 bases, the J end by 0 bases, with 9 bases between. The CDR3 is 14 residues long. CDR3 residues: CASRTGTSGNTIYF. Written as DNA, the CDR3 is TGTGCCAGCAGGACCGGGACCTCTGGAAACACCATATATTTT.

This clonotype has at least ten counts. V and J are TRBV27 and TRBJ2-2, with 7 bases matching TRBD2. The CDR3 is 16 residues long. The ends lost 6 bases at V and 6 bases at J; junction bases unmatched: 13. The germline V gene encodes CDR1 MNHEY and CDR2 SMNVEV (reference sequence). The CDR3 is CASSYAGREKAGELFF. The DNA for the CDR3 is TGTGCCAGCAGCTACGCGGGGCGGGAGAAGGCCGGGGAGCTGTTTTTT.

This clonotype was recorded many times. The chain couples TRBV9 to TRBJ2-2, with D perhaps TRBD1 (5 bases). Trimming removed 2 bases at V and 4 bases at J, with 15 bases between. The CDR3 extends over 16 amino acids. Germline V CDR1 and CDR2: SGDLS, YYNGEE. The CDR3 DNA reads TGTGCCAGCAGCGTCGACAGCGTCTCGCGCACCGGGGAGCTGTTTTTT. Protein product: CASSVDSVSRTGELFF.

In the case of this clonotype: Just one base apart from a much larger clone, this may be a read error. Since the CDR3 does not end with the conserved phenylalanine or tryptophan, this likely comes from a read error. The chain combines TRBV7-8 with TRBJ2-3, with 8 bases lining up with TRBD1. The V segment lost 3 bases and the J segment 6 bases; nucleotides outside the gene matches: 8. This CDR3 region has 15 residues. Germline-derived CDR1 and CDR2 are SGHVS and FQNEAQ. CDR3 protein: CASSLVTGGVDTQYL. The CDR3, as DNA: TGTGCCAGCAGCTTGGTCACAGGGGGAGTTGATACGCAGTATTTG.

This clonotype has a count of ten or more. DNA of the CDR3: TGTGCCAGCAGCTTAGTCCCCTACGAGCAGTACTTC. Translation: CASSLVPYEQYF. This sequence joins TRBV7-9 and TRBJ2-7; D is ambiguous. Germline CDR1 reads SEHNR; CDR2 reads FQNEAQ (reference sequence). Deletions cut 1 base from V and 2 bases from J, with 3 bases between. This CDR3 region has 12 residues.

In this sample, this clonotype turned up many times. The chain employs TRBV5-1 and TRBJ2-3; D not resolved. The CDR3 has 12 residues. V was trimmed by 4 bases and J by 4 bases, leaving 7 bases between them. The V gene's germline CDR1 is SGHRS and CDR2 YFSETQ. This chain's CDR3 is CASSPVADTQYF. Here the CDR3 DNA reads TGCGCCAGCAGCCCCGTGGCAGATACGCAGTATTTT.

This clonotype turned up a few times. The V gene is TRBV5-1, the J gene TRBJ2-7, with D maybe TRBD1 (6 bases). The V gene's germline CDR1 is SGHRS and CDR2 YFSETQ. This CDR3 spans 15 amino acids. Trimming pared 1 base from V and 2 bases from J, leaving 13 bases between. The CDR3 DNA follows: TGCGCCAGCAGCTTGCGGTTTGGGGGCCCCTACGAGCAGTACTTC. Protein: CASSLRFGGPYEQYF.

J is TRBJ2-2 and V is TRBV7-2, with D perhaps matching TRBD2 (6 bases). Trimming shortened V by 5 bases and J by 5 bases, and 12 bases separated the two germline ends. The CDR3 sequence is 14 residues long. Germline V gene data show CDR1 as SGHTA and CDR2 as FQGNSA. The CDR3 nucleotides read TGTGCCAGCAGCCCCGGAGGGTATACCGGGGAGCTGTTTTTT. Protein: CASSPGGYTGELFF.

This clonotype was seen at least ten times. CDR3 in DNA: TGCAGTAGCGGGAAGACTATGGGGACAGATACGCAGTATTTT. Its translation is CSSGKTMGTDTQYF. The V call is TRBV20-1, the J call TRBJ2-3, with TRBD2 identical over 7 bases. The CDR3 covers 14 residues. Germline CDR1 DFQATT, CDR2 SNEGSKA (reference sequence). The V gene end was trimmed by 8 bases and the J gene end by 3 bases; junction bases not matched to a gene: 11.

This clonotype showed up just a few times. The gene calls are TRBV5-1 and TRBJ2-7; TRBD2 agrees at 10 bases. CDR1 and CDR2 from the germline V gene are SGHRS and YFSETQ. J lost 1 base, V lost 2 bases, and 15 bases had no gene match. This CDR3 has 19 residues. The CDR3 region has the DNA TGCGCCAGCAGCTTCGGACCGGGACTAGCGCTAGCCGAATCCTACGAGCAGTACTTC. This translates into CASSFGPGLALAESYEQYF.

The rearrangement joins TRBV2 to TRBJ2-2; 8 positions agree with TRBD1. V shed 6 bases, J shed 8 bases, and the junction held 8 bases outside the gene matches. Germline V gene sequence: CDR1 SNHLY, CDR2 FYNNEI. The CDR3 length is 14 residues. The CDR3 loop is CASSPDRGAGELFF. CDR3 DNA: TGTGCCAGCAGCCCTGACAGGGGCGCGGGGGAGCTGTTTTTT.

V gene TRBV6-5 combines with J gene TRBJ2-7, with D possibly being TRBD1 or TRBD2 (5 bases each). CDR3 length: 13 residues. CDR1 MNHEY and CDR2 SVGAGI come from the germline V gene. Trimming cost V 0 bases and J 5 bases, with 8 bases left between them. The CDR3, as DNA: TGTGCCAGCAGTTACTCGACGGGGCACGAGCAGTACTTC. Encoded protein: CASSYSTGHEQYF.

This chain uses TRBV7-2 with TRBJ2-7, with 10 bases lining up with TRBD2. Per germline, CDR1 SGHTA and CDR2 FQGNSA. This CDR3 region has 16 residues. Trimming took 1 base from V and 2 from J; bases not matched to a gene: 5. The CDR3 nucleotides are TGTGCCAGCAGCTTAGTTTGGCTAGCGGGGGCCTACGAGCAGTACTTC. Encoded protein: CASSLVWLAGAYEQYF.

This clonotype was seen many times. The gene calls are TRBV5-1 and TRBJ2-4; weak D call: TRBD1 (6 bases). The CDR3 consists of 15 residues. Trimming pared 4 bases from V and 4 bases from J, leaving 15 bases between. Germline V gives CDR1 SGHRS, CDR2 YFSETQ. The CDR3 is CASSVGGTLKNIQYF. The CDR3 DNA sequence: TGCGCCAGCAGCGTGGGTGGGACACTGAAAAACATTCAGTACTTC.

This clonotype appeared many times. The CDR3 protein is CTLGLPRDTQYF. CDR3 bases: TGCACCCTGGGACTTCCTAGGGATACGCAGTATTTT. V usage is TRBV20-1 and J usage is TRBJ2-3, with D possibly being TRBD2 (6 bases). The CDR3 consists of 12 residues. CDR1 and CDR2 (germline): DFQATT, SNEGSKA (reference sequence).

This clonotype appeared a few times. The rearrangement joins TRBV6-1 to TRBJ1-5; 9 nucleotides match TRBD1. Germline V gene data show CDR1 as MNHNS and CDR2 as SASEGT. With 5 bases clipped from V and 2 bases from J, the junction kept 4 bases outside the gene matches. This CDR3 is 15 amino acids long. CDR3 coding DNA: TGTGCCAGCAGTCGGACAGGGGTAGGCAATCAGCCCCAGCATTTT. Translated, it gives CASSRTGVGNQPQHF.

This clonotype was seen many times. The chain couples TRBV2 to TRBJ2-3; D is ambiguous. The germline CDR1 and CDR2 sequences are SNHLY and FYNNEI. V was clipped by 1 base and J by 6 bases, with 14 bases between them. The CDR3 covers 15 residues. The CDR3 region is CASSEGARRFDTQYF. The CDR3 DNA reads as TGTGCCAGCAGTGAAGGAGCTAGAAGGTTCGATACGCAGTATTTT.